Below, 16 T cell receptor beta chains from the same sample are listed, as sequenced in a study of blood T cell repertoires in COVID-19. The method was immunoSEQ multiplex PCR; TCRdb's version includes in-frame clones alone and lacks a portion of them. This sample yields around 260,000 clones, of which roughly 86% are seen a single time; 2.3% belongs to the top ten. The sample consisted of peripheral blood. Every receptor here comes from a woman in her forties or fifties with acute or convalescent COVID-19.

The rearrangement joins TRBV7-2 to TRBJ2-5; possible D gene TRBD2, 5 bases. V was cut by 4 bases and J by 4 bases, with 7 bases left in between. This CDR3 spans 12 amino acids. Germline V gene sequence: CDR1 SGHTA, CDR2 FQGNSA. The CDR3, as DNA: TGTGCCAGCAGCTCCGCGGGAGAGACCCAGTACTTC. Protein product: CASSSAGETQYF.

This sequence joins TRBV7-2 and TRBJ2-1; TRBD2 is a possible D gene (5 bases). The ends were cut back, 5 bases at V and 2 bases at J, with 13 bases in the middle. The CDR3 runs to 15 residues. Germline lookup yields CDR1 SGHTA and CDR2 FQGNSA. The CDR3 sequence is CASSLWELAYNEQFF. For the CDR3, the DNA is TGTGCCAGCAGCCTCTGGGAGTTGGCCTACAATGAGCAGTTCTTC.

CDR3 protein: CASSSGSLAKNIQYF. CDR3 nucleotide sequence: TGTGCCAGCAGTTCCGGTTCACTCGCCAAAAACATTCAGTACTTC. The chain uses TRBV28 and TRBJ2-4; D remains ambiguous. Germline V CDR1 and CDR2: MDHEN, SYDVKM. CDR3 length equals 15 residues. The germline V and J ends were trimmed by 4 bases and 1 base, with 11 bases remaining between them.

The gene calls are TRBV2 and TRBJ2-7; D might be TRBD1 (8 bases). Germline loops: CDR1 SNHLY, CDR2 FYNNEI. There are 14 residues in the CDR3. V was cut by 7 bases and J by 5 bases, with 18 bases left in between. CDR3 sequence: CASKTGTGLDEQYF. The DNA of the CDR3 is TGTGCCAGCAAAACTGGGACAGGACTAGACGAGCAGTACTTC.

The chain is built from TRBV7-3 and TRBJ2-6; 7 bases map to TRBD1. V shed 5 bases and J 3 bases; nucleotides not matched to a gene: 13. The CDR3 runs 18 residues. The germline CDR1 and CDR2 sequences are SGHTA and FQGTGA. Here the CDR3 reads CASSVEGASRVGANVLTF. CDR3 nucleotide sequence: TGTGCCAGCAGCGTCGAGGGGGCAAGTCGTGTTGGGGCCAACGTCCTGACTTTC.

Here the CDR3 reads CASSADRAPYNEQFF. The CDR3 coding sequence is TGTGCCAGCAGCGCCGACAGGGCACCCTACAATGAGCAGTTCTTC. The V gene is TRBV5-4, the J gene TRBJ2-1; 7 bases align to TRBD1. The V segment lost 4 bases and the J segment 2 bases; nucleotides outside the gene matches: 6. Germline CDR1 is SGHNT and CDR2 is YYREEE (reference sequence). The CDR3 has 15 amino acids.

J is TRBJ2-7 and V is TRBV2, with D perhaps TRBD2 (8 bases). The V gene's germline CDR1 is SNHLY and CDR2 FYNNEI. Trimming took off 7 bases at V and 4 bases at J, with 14 bases between the two ends. CDR3 size: 13 residues. The DNA for the CDR3 is TGTGCCAGCACGGGAGGGGGCTCTTACGAGCAGTACTTC. Its translation is CASTGGGSYEQYF.

The V gene is TRBV4-1, the J gene TRBJ1-1; 7 bases map to TRBD1. J gave up 11 bases and V 0 bases, and 18 bases lay outside the gene matches. This CDR3 comprises 17 residues. Germline CDR1 is MGHRA and CDR2 is YSYEKL. The CDR3 region is CASSQESFDLLRGRAFF. The CDR3 nucleotides read TGCGCCAGCAGCCAAGAGTCTTTCGATTTGTTGAGGGGGCGGGCTTTCTTT.

The rearrangement uses TRBV6-5 and TRBJ2-2, with unresolved D. CDR3 length equals 14 residues. Germline CDR1 reads MNHEY; CDR2 reads SVGAGI. V lost 0 bases and J lost 6, with 8 bases in between. In DNA form, the CDR3 reads TGTGCCAGCAGTTACTCGAACTCGCCCGGGGAGCTGTTTTTT. Its translation: CASSYSNSPGELFF.

This clone was counted between two and nine times. The chain recombines TRBV7-2 with TRBJ1-5, with 7 bases matching TRBD1. Germline V gene sequence: CDR1 SGHTA, CDR2 FQGNSA. The trim removed 5 bases at V and 4 bases at J, leaving 11 bases unmatched. The CDR3 has 16 residues. Here the CDR3 reads CASSRRTGSGNQPQHF. The CDR3 DNA is TGTGCCAGCAGCCGCCGGACAGGTTCTGGGAATCAGCCCCAGCATTTT.

The chain joins TRBV12-3 or TRBV12-4 to TRBJ2-1; D may be TRBD1 (6 bases). Trimming took 3 bases from V and 5 from J, leaving 8 bases between them. The CDR3 is made up of 13 amino acids. This CDR3 is CASSLRDNNEQFF. For the CDR3, the DNA is TGTGCCAGCAGTTTGAGGGACAACAATGAGCAGTTCTTC.

This rearrangement joins TRBV27 to TRBJ1-4; 9 bases are a match to TRBD1. The CDR3 runs to 15 residues. Looked up from germline, CDR1 is MNHEY and CDR2 is SMNVEV (reference sequence). The V and J ends lost 5 bases and 8 bases, in that order; junction bases with no gene match: 9. Written as DNA, the CDR3 is TGTGCCAGCAGTCCAGGGACAGGGCTTAGGGAAAAACTGTTTTTT. This translates into CASSPGTGLREKLFF.

The CDR3 reads CASSHDGDTGELFF. The CDR3 region has the DNA TGTGCCAGCAGCCACGACGGGGACACCGGGGAGCTGTTTTTT. The V gene is TRBV7-3, the J gene TRBJ2-2, with a tentative D call TRBD2 (5 bases). Germline V gene data show CDR1 as SGHTA and CDR2 as FQGTGA. The CDR3 length is 14 residues. V dropped 5 bases and J dropped 3 bases, with 10 bases sitting between them.

This chain connects TRBV9 to TRBJ2-7; 10 bases line up with TRBD2. This CDR3 region has 14 residues. J lost 6 bases, V lost 3 bases, and 6 bases had no gene match. CDR1 and CDR2 from the germline V gene are SGDLS and YYNGEE. Here the CDR3 reads CASSGLAGAVEQYF. CDR3 DNA sequence: TGTGCCAGCAGCGGGCTAGCGGGAGCGGTCGAGCAGTACTTC. Together with reference TRBV9 and TRBJ2-7, the CDR3 gives the full variable domain: DSGVTQTPKHLITATGQRVTLRCSPRSGDLSVYWYQQSLDQGLQFLIQYYNGEERAKGNILERFSAQQFPDLHSELNLSSLELGDSALYFCASSGLAGAVEQYFGPGTRLTVT.

The chain employs TRBV2 and TRBJ1-4; TRBD1 is a possible D gene (6 bases). The CDR3 consists of 14 residues. The germline V gene encodes CDR1 SNHLY and CDR2 FYNNEI. V lost 8 bases to trimming and J lost 4 bases, with 14 bases between them. Here the CDR3 DNA reads TGTGCCAGCGGGCGACAGGTCCTTAATGAAAAACTGTTTTTT. It yields the protein CASGRQVLNEKLFF.

This chain joins TRBV9 and TRBJ1-1; D is possibly TRBD1 (5 bases). V was cut by 0 bases and J by 5 bases, with 11 bases left in between. The CDR3 sequence is 14 residues long. The V gene's germline CDR1 is SGDLS and CDR2 YYNGEE. The CDR3 spells CASSVDGGITEAFF. Written as DNA, the CDR3 is TGTGCCAGCAGCGTAGACGGGGGTATTACTGAAGCTTTCTTT.